A selection of T cell receptor beta chains follows, all from one sample in a study of graft-versus-host responses after intestinal transplantation. These receptors have no known antigen. Method: immunoSEQ multiplex PCR; TCRdb's copy keeps in-frame clones and lacks some. This table holds about 120,000 clones, about nine tenths found once. Material: unstimulated CD4+ T cells sorted from spleen or lymph node cells, obtained before intestinal transplant. These receptors were collected from a human donor who received an intestinal transplant. Each CDR3 is given with its conserved first and last residue. D genes are given only for firm matches. Not all rows give a size; the values are once, few, many and, for expanded clones, a class.

d_call,clone_size,j_call,v_call,cdr3_nt,cdr3_aa
TRBD2,-,TRBJ2-5,TRBV5-1,TGCGCCAGCAGCCCAGGACTAGCGGGACCTGGTCGAGAGACCCAGTACTTC,CASSPGLAGPGRETQYF
TRBD1,-,TRBJ2-1,TRBV7-9,TGTGCCAGCAGCTTGACAGGGGCTCTCAATGAGCAGTTCTTC,CASSLTGALNEQFF
TRBD2,-,TRBJ2-7,TRBV27,TGTGCCAGCAGCCTTCTTTCGGGACTAGCGGGGTCCTACGAGCAGTACTTC,CASSLLSGLAGSYEQYF
TRBD2,-,TRBJ2-1,TRBV5-1,TGCGCCAGCAGCTTCCTAGCGGGGGCTTGGAATGAGCAGTTCTTC,CASSFLAGAWNEQFF
TRBD1,-,TRBJ2-1,TRBV25-1,TGTGCCAGCAGTAAGGGTTTCTGGGACAGTTACAATGAGCAGTTCTTC,CASSKGFWDSYNEQFF
TRBD2,-,TRBJ2-7,TRBV28,TGTGCCAGCAGTTTCCCCCGGACTAGCGGGGCCCTCGGGCAGTACTTC,CASSFPRTSGALGQYF
TRBD1,-,TRBJ1-1,TRBV9,TGTGCCAGCAGCGTAGCTTTAGGGGGCAACACTGAAGCTTTCTTT,CASSVALGGNTEAFF
TRBD1,once,TRBJ1-2,TRBV18,TGTGCCAGCTCACCGCTAACCGGGACAGGGGGACCCGGGTATGGCTACACCTTC,CASSPLTGTGGPGYGYTF
-,-,TRBJ2-5,TRBV2,TGTGCCAGCAGTGAGGGGCAGGGGAAGACCCAGTACTTC,CASSEGQGKTQYF
TRBD1,-,TRBJ1-1,TRBV5-1,TGCGCCAGCAGCTTTACAGGGGAGCCTCAAGCTTTCTTT,CASSFTGEPQAFF
-,-,TRBJ2-3,TRBV19,TGTGCCAGTAGCCTCACAGATACGCAGTATTTT,CASSLTDTQYF
-,-,TRBJ1-2,TRBV28,TGTGCCAGCAGTAGGGGGGGTGAGCCGAGTAACTATGGCTACACCTTC,CASSRGGEPSNYGYTF